This TCR beta chain appears in the sequencing data of a study of blood T cell repertoires in COVID-19. In the study overall: Samples came from the United States, Italy and Spain, spanning acute and convalescent COVID-19. Nucleic acid was either cDNA or gDNA, and it came from T cells, B-cell-depleted T cells, or PBMCs.

Cohort 3 recovery required two negative PCRs, clearance, or symptom resolution. Germline V gene sequence: CDR1 MNHEY, CDR2 SVGAGI. This CDR3 is 13 amino acids long. V lost 1 base and J lost 1, with 4 bases in between. Study processing details: For nucleated cells, counts were estimated from reference gene primer amplification. Generated by immunoSEQ multiplex PCR, the TCRdb table keeps only in-frame clones and is missing some. V, J and clone size derive from that table, while D and trimming were established from the DNA sequence. The sample has about 100,000 clones; 86% are singletons. This receptor was taken from a woman between 50 and 59 years old who had recovered from COVID-19. The source material was PBMCs or T cells enriched from blood (not recorded which). This rearrangement joins TRBV6-5 to TRBJ1-1; D is undetermined. The CDR3 nucleotides read TGTGCCAGCAGTTACTTCAAGAACACTGAAGCTTTCTTT. Protein product: CASSYFKNTEAFF.